A selection of T cell receptor beta chains follows, all from one sample in a study of blood T cell repertoires in COVID-19. TCRdb's table, derived via immunoSEQ multiplex PCR, lists solely in-frame clones and lacks some. In the table there are 250,000 to 300,000 clones, roughly 92% of which are singletons. Specimen: peripheral blood. The receptor set was obtained from a woman aged 25-40 years with COVID-19, enrolled during active disease. The CDR3 runs from the conserved cysteine through the conserved F or W. A D gene is named only where the DNA matches it firmly. Some rows mark clone size as missing; the rest say once, few, many or name a class of expanded clone.

abundance	v_gene	d_gene	j_gene	CDR3nt	CDR3aa
-	TRBV28	-	TRBJ1-2	TGTGCCAGCAGTTCCCAGGAAAATGGCTACACCTTC	CASSSQENGYTF
-	TRBV18	-	TRBJ1-5	TGTGCCAGCTCTCAGGGGATTGATCAGCCCCAGCATTTT	CASSQGIDQPQHF
-	TRBV30	-	TRBJ1-2	TGTGCCTGGAGTGTCGTACTAGGTTATGGCTACACCTTC	CAWSVVLGYGYTF
-	TRBV3-1/TRBV3-2	-	TRBJ1-1	TGTGCCAGCAGCCCCTACAGGGACGGCACTGAAGCTTTCTTT	CASSPYRDGTEAFF
-	TRBV30	-	TRBJ2-5	TGTGCCTGGAGCCTGGGACTTCAAGAGACCCAGTACTTC	CAWSLGLQETQYF
-	TRBV12-5	TRBD1	TRBJ2-2	TGTGCTAGTGGTTTGGCCAGGAAAGACAGGGAAGACACCGGGGAGCTGTTTTTT	CASGLARKDREDTGELFF
-	TRBV7-9	-	TRBJ1-2	TGTGCCAGCAATTTGGACACCTCCCCTGGCTACACCTTC	CASNLDTSPGYTF
-	TRBV27	-	TRBJ1-5	TGTGCCAGCAGTTTACACAGCCGATGGCAACCCCAGCATTTT	CASSLHSRWQPQHF
-	TRBV29-1	-	TRBJ1-1	TGCAGCGTTGGACGGGGGGCTGCTGAAGCTTTCTTT	CSVGRGAAEAFF
once	TRBV19	TRBD1	TRBJ2-3	TGTGCCAGTAGTATAGAACAGGGGGCAGGCCCAGATACGCAGTATTTT	CASSIEQGAGPDTQYF
-	TRBV7-8	-	TRBJ1-1	TGTGCCAGCAGCCAAGAGATCACTGAAGCTTTCTTT	CASSQEITEAFF
-	TRBV29-1	-	TRBJ2-7	TGCAGCGCCGGGGACTCCTCCTACGAGCAGTACTTC	CSAGDSSYEQYF
-	TRBV4-2	TRBD1	TRBJ1-2	TGTGCCAGCAGCCAAGCGATCGCAGGGGGCTATGGCTACACCTTC	CASSQAIAGGYGYTF
-	TRBV7-9	TRBD1	TRBJ1-2	TGTGCCAGCAGCTATGGACAGGGGAACTATGGCTACACCTTC	CASSYGQGNYGYTF
few	TRBV28	TRBD1	TRBJ1-3	TGTGCCAGCAGTTTAGTGGGACAGGGGTTGTACACCATATATTTT	CASSLVGQGLYTIYF
-	TRBV28	-	TRBJ1-1	TGTGCCAGCAGTCCCCCTGGGAGGCTAAACACTGAAGCTTTCTTT	CASSPPGRLNTEAFF
-	TRBV14	TRBD1	TRBJ2-1	TGTGCCAGCAATCCCCAGGGGACAGGGAAGAATGAGCAGTTCTTC	CASNPQGTGKNEQFF
-	TRBV19	-	TRBJ1-6	TGTGCCAGTAAGGGGGTGAATAATTCACCCCTCCACTTT	CASKGVNNSPLHF
-	TRBV5-1	-	TRBJ2-7	TGCGCCAGCAGCTTGGTCAGCGGTAGCTCCTACGAGCAGTACTTC	CASSLVSGSSYEQYF
-	TRBV5-1	TRBD1	TRBJ2-7	TGCGCCAGCAGCCAATACCCGGGACAGAGCTCCTACGAGCAGTACTTC	CASSQYPGQSSYEQYF
-	TRBV10-3	-	TRBJ1-2	TGTGCCATCAGTGAGGGTTCGGGGGAATGGAATGGCTACACCTTC	CAISEGSGEWNGYTF
once	TRBV11-3	-	TRBJ1-1	TGTGCCAGCAGCTGGACAGAGAACACTGAAGCTTTCTTT	CASSWTENTEAFF
-	TRBV19	-	TRBJ1-6	TGTGCCAGTAGCCCACTGTTCACCTCCTATAATTCACCCCTCCACTTT	CASSPLFTSYNSPLHF
-	TRBV19	TRBD1	TRBJ1-5	TGTGCCAGTAGTGGGGCAGGGGGAAGGATTCAGCCCCAGCATTTT	CASSGAGGRIQPQHF
-	TRBV28	TRBD2	TRBJ2-1	TGTGCCAGCAGTTTTGGTGGGACTAGCGGGAGGGGGTCCTACAATGAGCAGTTCTTC	CASSFGGTSGRGSYNEQFF
-	TRBV19	-	TRBJ1-6	TGTGCCAGTAGTATAGATTCGGGTTCACCCCTCCACTTT	CASSIDSGSPLHF
-	TRBV29-1	TRBD1	TRBJ2-7	TGCAGCGTCTCCTACAGGGGACAGGGCGAGCAGTACTTC	CSVSYRGQGEQYF
once	TRBV14	-	TRBJ1-5	TGTGCCAGCAGCCAAGATCTTGAGCAGCCCCAGCATTTT	CASSQDLEQPQHF
-	TRBV5-1	-	TRBJ1-3	TGCGCCAGCAGCTTGGAATCGAGCTCTGGAAACACCATATATTTT	CASSLESSSGNTIYF
-	TRBV11-3	-	TRBJ2-2	TGTGCCAGCAGCTTAGCGGAGACTGCCGGGGAGCTGTTTTTT	CASSLAETAGELFF
-	TRBV7-9	-	TRBJ1-2	TGTGCCAGCAGCCTAACACTGGAGGAATATGGCTACACCTTC	CASSLTLEEYGYTF
-	TRBV4-1	-	TRBJ2-3	TGCGCCAGCAGCCAAGACGAAGGACTAGCGGACAGGGGAGGTAGAGATACGCAGTATTTT	CASSQDEGLADRGGRDTQYF
once	TRBV9	TRBD1	TRBJ1-1	TGTGCCAGCAGACCTGACAGGGGCAGCGCTGAAGCTTTCTTT	CASRPDRGSAEAFF
-	TRBV7-6	-	TRBJ1-1	TGTGCCAGCAGCTTAGCTAGGGGGAGCCAGGGCACTGAAGCTTTCTTT	CASSLARGSQGTEAFF
-	TRBV6-5	-	TRBJ1-2	TGTGCCAGCAGTTACTCGCGGTCGGGGAACTATGGCTACACCTTC	CASSYSRSGNYGYTF
-	TRBV3-1/TRBV3-2	-	TRBJ1-6	TGTGCCAGCAGCCAAGTGGGCTCGGGAGGCTCACCCCTCCACTTT	CASSQVGSGGSPLHF
once	TRBV6-2/TRBV6-3	TRBD1	TRBJ1-4	TGTGCCAGCAGCCCTTCCAACAGGGGAGGAGGTGAAAAACTGTTTTTT	CASSPSNRGGGEKLFF
-	TRBV18	TRBD1	TRBJ1-2	TGTGCCAGCTCACGTACCGGGACAGGGGCTCAAGCTGGCTACACCTTC	CASSRTGTGAQAGYTF
-	TRBV29-1	TRBD2	TRBJ2-7	TGCAGCGTTGATACTAGCGGAAGCTCCTACGAGCAGTACTTC	CSVDTSGSSYEQYF
-	TRBV11-2	TRBD2	TRBJ2-1	TGTGCCAGCAGCTTAGAGGGACTAGCGGGAGGGGTAGAGTTCTTC	CASSLEGLAGGVEFF
-	TRBV6-1	-	TRBJ1-2	TGTGCCAGCAGTGAAGCCGGAGTCCCAGTGGATGGCTACACCTTC	CASSEAGVPVDGYTF
-	TRBV19	TRBD1	TRBJ1-5	TGTGCCAGTAACTTCGGGACAGGGAGCAATCAGCCCCAGCATTTT	CASNFGTGSNQPQHF
-	TRBV27	TRBD1	TRBJ2-2	TGTGCCAGCAGTTTTGAGGGGGCGGTCGGGGAGCTGTTTTTT	CASSFEGAVGELFF
-	TRBV5-1	-	TRBJ1-1	TGCGCCAGCAGCTTGGGGGGCGATCCCAACACTGAAGCTTTCTTT	CASSLGGDPNTEAFF
-	TRBV5-1	TRBD2	TRBJ2-1	TGCGCCAGCAGCCCGTTGGGAAGCGGGATTGACAATGAGCAGTTCTTC	CASSPLGSGIDNEQFF
-	TRBV5-5	-	TRBJ2-4	TGTGCCAGCAGCTCCGGACTGTTCTCCGTAGCCAAAAACATTCAGTACTTC	CASSSGLFSVAKNIQYF
-	TRBV7-9	-	TRBJ1-3	TGTGCCAGCAGCTTCGGGAGAGAGGCTGGAAACACCATATATTTT	CASSFGREAGNTIYF
-	TRBV5-5	TRBD1	TRBJ1-2	TGTGCCAACAACTTCAGACAGGGTCCTAACTATGGCTACACCTTC	CANNFRQGPNYGYTF
-	TRBV11-2	-	TRBJ1-1	TGTGCCAGCAGCTTAGTTTGGGGGCTTACTGAAGCTTTCTTT	CASSLVWGLTEAFF
once	TRBV27	-	TRBJ1-1	TGTGCCAGCAGTTTATCGCGCAGGGGGAACACTGAAGCTTTCTTT	CASSLSRRGNTEAFF
-	TRBV27	-	TRBJ2-2	TGTGCCAGCAGTCCATCGAACACCGGGGAGCTGTTTTTT	CASSPSNTGELFF
-	TRBV3-1/TRBV3-2	-	TRBJ1-1	TGTGCCAGCAGCGAAGGGGAGACTGAAGCTTTCTTT	CASSEGETEAFF
-	TRBV5-1	TRBD2	TRBJ2-1	TGCGCCAGTGGAACCGGGACTAGCGTCTACAATGAGCAGTTCTTC	CASGTGTSVYNEQFF
once	TRBV14	-	TRBJ1-2	TGTGCCAGCAGCCAAGAGGCTCTCTATGGCTACACCTTC	CASSQEALYGYTF
-	TRBV2	-	TRBJ1-5	TGTGCCAGCAGTGAGAGAGGGTGGGGTCAGCCCCAGCATTTT	CASSERGWGQPQHF
-	TRBV18	TRBD2	TRBJ2-1	TGTGCCAGCTCACTCCCTGGGACTAGCGGGAGGATATTAGATGAGCAGTTCTTC	CASSLPGTSGRILDEQFF
-	TRBV12-3/TRBV12-4	-	TRBJ1-2	TGTGCCAGCAGTTTTAACGGTCTCTATGGCTACACCTTC	CASSFNGLYGYTF
-	TRBV11-3	TRBD2	TRBJ2-1	TGTGCCAGCAGCTTCAGCGGGAGGGAGGAGAATGAGCAGTTCTTC	CASSFSGREENEQFF